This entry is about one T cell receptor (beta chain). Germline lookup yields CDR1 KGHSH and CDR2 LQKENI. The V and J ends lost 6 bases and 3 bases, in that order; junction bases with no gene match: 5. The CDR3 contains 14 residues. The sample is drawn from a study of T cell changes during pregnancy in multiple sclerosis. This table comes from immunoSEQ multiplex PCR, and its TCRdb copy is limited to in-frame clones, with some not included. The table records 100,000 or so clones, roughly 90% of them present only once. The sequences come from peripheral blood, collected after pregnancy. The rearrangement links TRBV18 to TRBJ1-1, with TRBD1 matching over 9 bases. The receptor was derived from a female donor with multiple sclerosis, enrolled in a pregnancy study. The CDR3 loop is CASSRQGGDTEAFF. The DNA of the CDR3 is TGTGCCAGCTCCCGACAGGGGGGGGACACTGAAGCTTTCTTT.